This TCR beta chain was captured by sequencing in a study of T cell clones after liver transplantation. For the study at large: A pre-transplant mixed lymphocyte reaction with TCRbeta sequencing defined graft-donor-reactive clones followed in post-transplant blood.

This CDR3 comprises 14 residues. Germline values: CDR1 SGHVS, CDR2 FNYEAQ. V was shortened by 4 bases and J by 7 bases, with 14 bases between the two germline ends. Thawed unstimulated PBMCs were FACS-sorted by CD3, CD4 and CD8 into two populations. The study, taken as a whole, reports: Post-transplant, graft-donor-reactive CD4 TCRbeta sequences in blood dropped significantly in 5 of 8 subjects.

This clone came up once. Antigen: not known. Libraries were prepared by immunoSEQ multiplex PCR; TCRdb keeps only in-frame clonotypes and omits some of them. The sample lists roughly 97,000 clones, approximately 78% occurring once. Sequences were derived from CD4+ T cells from blood, sampled before liver transplant. This receptor was obtained from a human donor who received a liver transplant. The gene calls are TRBV7-6 and TRBJ2-1, with unresolved D. The CDR3 DNA reads TGTGCCAGCAGCTATAGACGTATGGGTAATGAGCAGTTCTTC. Protein: CASSYRRMGNEQFF.